The present T cell receptor (beta chain) was sequenced within a study of CD8+ T cells in alopecia areata. This clone has a handful of counts. Gene names and germline refer to mouse. The sequenced fragment ends 4 residues before the CDR3 boundary, so the rest is inferred from the germline J gene. Germline V lookup: CDR1 NSHNY, CDR2 SYGAGN. The CDR3 spans 16 residues. cDNA serving as the sequencing template came from extracted, reverse transcribed RNA. Some clones are missing from TCRdb's copy, which holds only in-frame ones; the method was immunoSEQ multiplex PCR. The sample was found to contain roughly 260,000 clones, and every one recurs. Markers used for sorting pooled cutaneous lymph node cells were CD4, CD8alpha, NKG2D, NKG2ACE and others.

The sequencing sample was made of CD4+ T cells sorted from a lymph node. The receptor was derived from a C3H/HeJ mouse with alopecia areata. For this strain, the MHC haplotype corresponds to H2-k. This chain uses TRBV13-1 with TRBJ2-7; 14 bases map to TRBD2. CDR3 DNA, as far as it was read: TGTGCCAGCAGTGATATGGGACTGGGGGGGCCGTAT. Residues: CASSDMGLGGPY. The CDR3 in its entirety is CASSDMGLGGPYEQYF.